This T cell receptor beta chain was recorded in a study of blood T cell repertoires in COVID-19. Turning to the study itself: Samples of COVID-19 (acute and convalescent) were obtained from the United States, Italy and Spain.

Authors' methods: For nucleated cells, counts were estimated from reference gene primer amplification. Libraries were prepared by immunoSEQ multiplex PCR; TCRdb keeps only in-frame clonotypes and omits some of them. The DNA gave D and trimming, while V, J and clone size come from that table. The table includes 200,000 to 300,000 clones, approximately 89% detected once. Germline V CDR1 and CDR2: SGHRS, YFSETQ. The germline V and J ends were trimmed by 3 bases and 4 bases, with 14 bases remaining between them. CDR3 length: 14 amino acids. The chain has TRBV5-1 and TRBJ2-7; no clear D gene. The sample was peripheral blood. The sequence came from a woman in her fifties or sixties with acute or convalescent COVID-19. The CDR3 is CASSSLTSEYEQYF. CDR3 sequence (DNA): TGCGCCAGCAGCTCTCTGACTTCGGAATACGAGCAGTACTTC.